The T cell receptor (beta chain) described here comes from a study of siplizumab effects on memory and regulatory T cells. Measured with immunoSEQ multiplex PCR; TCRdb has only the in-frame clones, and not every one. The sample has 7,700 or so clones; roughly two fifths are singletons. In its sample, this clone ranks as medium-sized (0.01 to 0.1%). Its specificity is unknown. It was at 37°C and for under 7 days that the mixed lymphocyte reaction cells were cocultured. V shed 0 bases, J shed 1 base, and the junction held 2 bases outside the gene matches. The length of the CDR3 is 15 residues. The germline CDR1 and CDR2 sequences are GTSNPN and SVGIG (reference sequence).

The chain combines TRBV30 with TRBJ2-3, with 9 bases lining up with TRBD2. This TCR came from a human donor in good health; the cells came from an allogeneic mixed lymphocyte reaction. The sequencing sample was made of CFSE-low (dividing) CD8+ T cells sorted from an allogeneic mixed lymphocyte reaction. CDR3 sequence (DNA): TGTGCCTGGAGTGTTCGGACTAGCGGCACAGATACGCAGTATTTT. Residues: CAWSVRTSGTDTQYF.